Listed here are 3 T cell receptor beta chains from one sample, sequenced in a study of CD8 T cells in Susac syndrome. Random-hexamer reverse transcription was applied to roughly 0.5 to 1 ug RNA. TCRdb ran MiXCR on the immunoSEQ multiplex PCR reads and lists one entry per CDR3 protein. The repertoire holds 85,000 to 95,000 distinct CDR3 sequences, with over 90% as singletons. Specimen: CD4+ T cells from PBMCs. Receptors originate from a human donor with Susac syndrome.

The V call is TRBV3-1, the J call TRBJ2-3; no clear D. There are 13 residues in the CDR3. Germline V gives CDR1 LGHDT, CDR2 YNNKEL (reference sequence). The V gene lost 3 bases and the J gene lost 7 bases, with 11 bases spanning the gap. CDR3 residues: CASSHPATHTQYF. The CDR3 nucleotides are TGTGCCAGCAGCCATCCGGCAACCCATACGCAGTATTTT.

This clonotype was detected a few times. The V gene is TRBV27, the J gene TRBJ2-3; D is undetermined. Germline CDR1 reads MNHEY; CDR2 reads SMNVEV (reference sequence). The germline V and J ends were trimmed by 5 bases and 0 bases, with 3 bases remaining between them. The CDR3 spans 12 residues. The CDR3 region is CASSASTDTQYF. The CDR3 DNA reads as TGTGCCAGCAGTGCTAGCACAGATACGCAGTATTTT.

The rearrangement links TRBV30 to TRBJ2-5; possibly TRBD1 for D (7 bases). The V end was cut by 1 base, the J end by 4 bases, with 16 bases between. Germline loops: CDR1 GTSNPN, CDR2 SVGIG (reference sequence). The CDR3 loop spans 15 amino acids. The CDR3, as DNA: TGTGCCTGGAGTGGGTTCGGGCAGGGGGGAGAGACCCAGTACTTC. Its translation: CAWSGFGQGGETQYF.